Shown below are 20 T cell receptor beta chains from a single sample sequenced in a study of T cell responses to AZD1222 COVID-19 vaccine. TCRdb's table, derived via immunoSEQ multiplex PCR, lists solely in-frame clones and lacks some. The sample lists about 86,000 clones, over 85% occurring once. Here the sequenced sample was peripheral blood, taken on day 0 of AZD1222 vaccination. The receptors stem from an adult in good health.

The rearrangement uses TRBV28 and TRBJ1-5; 8 nucleotides align to TRBD1. This CDR3 has 15 amino acids. CDR1 is MDHEN and CDR2 is SYDVKM in the germline V gene. Trimming cost V 6 bases and J 1 base; bases outside gene matches: 5. In DNA, the CDR3 is TGTGCCAGCAGCCCAGGGGGCCGAAGCAATCAGCCCCAGCATTTT. It translates to CASSPGGRSNQPQHF.

The chain recombines TRBV3-1 (or the pseudogene TRBV3-2) with TRBJ1-2; 7 bases map to TRBD1. CDR1 and CDR2 from the germline V gene are LGHDT and YNNKEL (reference sequence). This CDR3 has 15 amino acids. V lost 0 bases to trimming and J lost 6 bases; unmatched junction nucleotides: 7. The CDR3 bases are TGTGCCAGCAGCCAAGACCAGGGGGGTTGGAATGGCTACACCTTC. As protein: CASSQDQGGWNGYTF.

The V call is TRBV3-1 (or the pseudogene TRBV3-2), the J call TRBJ2-3; 8 bases line up with TRBD2. This CDR3 is built from 17 residues. V shed 0 bases and J 8 bases; nucleotides not matched to a gene: 13. Germline assignment: CDR1 LGHDT and CDR2 YNNKEL (reference sequence). The CDR3 protein is CASSQEISGDQWGTQYF. The CDR3 coding sequence is TGTGCCAGCAGCCAAGAGATTAGCGGGGACCAATGGGGTACGCAGTATTTT.

The chain couples TRBV28 to TRBJ1-3, with a weak D call TRBD1 (6 bases). The CDR3 length is 14 residues. Germline loops: CDR1 MDHEN, CDR2 SYDVKM. V shed 4 bases and J shed 4 bases, with 11 bases lying between them. CDR3 loop: CASSYRVPGNTIYF. The CDR3 coding sequence is TGTGCCAGCAGTTACAGGGTTCCGGGAAACACCATATATTTT.

The chain is built from TRBV3-1 (or the pseudogene TRBV3-2) and TRBJ1-2; perhaps TRBD1 as D (5 bases). The germline V gene has CDR1 LGHDT and CDR2 YNNKEL (reference sequence). Between the trimmed V and J ends, which lost 1 base and 3 bases, there was a span of 18 bases. The CDR3 spans 17 residues. The CDR3 nucleotides read TGTGCCAGCAGCCAAGGGGATTCAGCTCGGGGCCACTATGGCTACACCTTC. As protein: CASSQGDSARGHYGYTF.

V is TRBV7-3 and J is TRBJ1-2, with TRBD1 matching over 7 bases. Unmatched junction bases numbered 10, after V lost 5 bases and J lost 4 bases. CDR1 and CDR2 (germline): SGHTA, FQGTGA. The CDR3 sequence is 15 residues long. The CDR3 nucleotides are TGTGCCAGCAGCGCTCAGCCGGGACAGACCTATGGCTACACCTTC. Its translation: CASSAQPGQTYGYTF.

V is TRBV6-5 and J is TRBJ1-2, with 8 bases fitting TRBD1. CDR1 and CDR2 (germline): MNHEY, SVGAGI. V lost 3 bases and J lost 4; bases outside the gene matches: 10. This CDR3 has 16 residues. The CDR3 loop reads CASSYRTGRSSYGYTF. In DNA form, the CDR3 reads TGTGCCAGCAGTTATCGGACAGGGAGGAGTAGCTATGGCTACACCTTC.

This chain joins TRBV6-4 and TRBJ1-2; D remains unclear. CDR3 length equals 17 residues. V shed 2 bases and J shed 1 base, with 17 bases lying between them. From germline, CDR1 is MRHNA and CDR2 SNTAGT. The CDR3, as DNA: TGTGCCAGCAGTGACGATCTTTGGCAGAGTCTTAACTATGGCTACACCTTC. It translates to CASSDDLWQSLNYGYTF.

The chain recombines TRBV18 with TRBJ2-7, with 14 bases that match TRBD2. CDR3 size: 18 residues. The trim removed 3 bases at V and 2 bases at J, leaving 9 bases unmatched. In germline, CDR1 is KGHSH, CDR2 LQKENI. The CDR3 coding sequence is TGTGCCAGCTCACCGAGGACTAGCGGGGGGCCGAACCCCTACGAGCAGTACTTC. Its protein is CASSPRTSGGPNPYEQYF.

V and J are TRBV19 and TRBJ1-5; no clear D. The V and J ends lost 1 base and 6 bases respectively, with 7 bases between them. Germline V gene data show CDR1 as LNHDA and CDR2 as SQIVND (reference sequence). There are 13 residues in the CDR3. CDR3 residues: CASSIAVRQPQHF. The DNA for the CDR3 is TGTGCCAGTAGTATAGCGGTCCGTCAGCCCCAGCATTTT. Together with reference TRBV19 and TRBJ1-5, the CDR3 gives the full variable domain: DGGITQSPKYLFRKEGQNVTLSCEQNLNHDAMYWYRQDPGQGLRLIYYSQIVNDFQKGDIAEGYSVSREKKESFPLTVTSAQKNPTAFYLCASSIAVRQPQHFGDGTRLSIL.

This sequence joins TRBV5-1 and TRBJ2-5; 9 positions agree with TRBD1. Trimming at V came to 4 bases and at J to 4 bases, leaving 11 bases not matched to a gene. The CDR3 runs to 16 residues. Germline CDR1 is SGHRS and CDR2 is YFSETQ. The CDR3 DNA sequence: TGCGCCAGCAGCCCTGATGGGACAGGGTTGGGAGAGACCCAGTACTTC. Translated, it gives CASSPDGTGLGETQYF.

The genes are TRBV9 and TRBJ1-5; D gene unclear. V gave up 4 bases and J gave up 2 bases, with 10 bases separating them. Germline lookup yields CDR1 SGDLS and CDR2 YYNGEE. This CDR3 contains 14 residues. The CDR3 is CASSPGGGNQPQHF. CDR3 coding DNA: TGTGCCAGCAGCCCCGGCGGGGGCAATCAGCCCCAGCATTTT.

This chain links TRBV7-9 with TRBJ1-3; 7 positions agree with TRBD1. The germline gives CDR1 SEHNR, CDR2 FQNEAQ (reference sequence). CDR3 length: 15 residues. With 5 bases clipped from V and 0 bases from J, the junction kept 4 bases outside the gene matches. CDR3 DNA: TGTGCCAGCAGCCCCGACAGGGCCTCTGGAAACACCATATATTTT. It translates to CASSPDRASGNTIYF.

This rearrangement joins TRBV28 to TRBJ1-5; D is perhaps TRBD1 (5 bases). The CDR3 consists of 17 residues. CDR1 and CDR2 from the germline V gene are MDHEN and SYDVKM. V lost 3 bases, J lost 2 bases, and 17 bases lay in between. In DNA, the CDR3 is TGTGCCAGCAGTTTTGGAGGGCGGGGGTTGGGCAATCAGCCCCAGCATTTT. Translated: CASSFGGRGLGNQPQHF.

The chain links TRBV7-3 to TRBJ2-2; perhaps TRBD1 as D (5 bases). CDR3 length: 14 residues. Germline V gives CDR1 SGHTA, CDR2 FQGTGA. The ends were cut back, 4 bases at V and 1 base at J, with 7 bases in the middle. The CDR3 DNA reads as TGTGCCAGCAGCTACACAGGGAACACCGGGGAGCTGTTTTTT. Protein product: CASSYTGNTGELFF.

This chain connects TRBV5-1 to TRBJ1-1; maybe TRBD1 (6 bases). This CDR3 has 16 amino acids. Deletions cut 4 bases from V and 1 base from J, with 17 bases between. Germline CDR1 reads SGHRS; CDR2 reads YFSETQ. CDR3 loop: CASSRSPQGTNTEAFF. CDR3 nucleotide sequence: TGCGCCAGCAGCCGCAGTCCTCAGGGGACGAACACTGAAGCTTTCTTT.

Only one count was recorded for this clone. This chain connects TRBV29-1 to TRBJ2-2; the match to TRBD2 covers 9 bases. The CDR3 is 15 amino acids. Looked up from germline, CDR1 is SQVTM and CDR2 is ANQGSEA. V trimming: 7 bases; J trimming: 3 bases; junction bases outside the gene matches: 9. The DNA for the CDR3 is TGCAGCGCCGCCCGCGGGAGGGAGGACACCGGGGAGCTGTTTTTT. It encodes CSAARGREDTGELFF.

The chain recombines TRBV5-6 with TRBJ1-4, with D unresolved. This CDR3 contains 14 residues. The V gene lost 2 bases and the J gene lost 8 bases, with 13 bases spanning the gap. Germline CDR1 and CDR2: SGHDT and YYEEEE. DNA of the CDR3: TGTGCCAGCAGCTTAGGGTCCACGAGGGAAAAACTGTTTTTT. It encodes CASSLGSTREKLFF.

In this sample, this clone turned up once. V usage is TRBV12-3 or TRBV12-4 and J usage is TRBJ2-7; possibly TRBD1 for D (6 bases). V lost 5 bases to trimming and J lost 4 bases, with 9 bases between them. This CDR3 region has 12 residues. The CDR3 DNA sequence: TGTGCCAGCAGTCCCGGACAGTACGAGCAGTACTTC. This codes for CASSPGQYEQYF.

The sample holds one count of this clone. This chain connects TRBV5-1 to TRBJ2-1, with no clear D. Germline CDR1 is SGHRS and CDR2 is YFSETQ. The CDR3 loop spans 13 amino acids. Trimming shortened V by 4 bases and J by 8 bases, and 13 bases separated the two germline ends. Here the CDR3 reads CASSPDRADEQFF. The CDR3 region has the DNA TGCGCCAGCAGCCCGGATCGGGCGGATGAGCAGTTCTTC.